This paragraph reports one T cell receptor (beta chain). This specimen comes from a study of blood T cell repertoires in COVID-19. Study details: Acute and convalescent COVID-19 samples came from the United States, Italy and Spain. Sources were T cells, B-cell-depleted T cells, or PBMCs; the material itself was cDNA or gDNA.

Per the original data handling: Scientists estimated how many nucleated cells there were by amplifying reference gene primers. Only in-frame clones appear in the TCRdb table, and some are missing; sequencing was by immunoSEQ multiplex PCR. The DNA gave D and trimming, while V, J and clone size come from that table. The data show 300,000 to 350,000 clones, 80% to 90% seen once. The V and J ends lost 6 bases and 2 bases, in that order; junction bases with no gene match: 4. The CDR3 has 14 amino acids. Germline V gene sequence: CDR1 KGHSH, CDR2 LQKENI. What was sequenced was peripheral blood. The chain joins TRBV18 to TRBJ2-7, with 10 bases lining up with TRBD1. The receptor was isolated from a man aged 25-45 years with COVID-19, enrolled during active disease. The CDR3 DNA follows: TGTGCCAGCTCTCCGACAGGGGGCACCTACGAGCAGTACTTC. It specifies CASSPTGGTYEQYF.